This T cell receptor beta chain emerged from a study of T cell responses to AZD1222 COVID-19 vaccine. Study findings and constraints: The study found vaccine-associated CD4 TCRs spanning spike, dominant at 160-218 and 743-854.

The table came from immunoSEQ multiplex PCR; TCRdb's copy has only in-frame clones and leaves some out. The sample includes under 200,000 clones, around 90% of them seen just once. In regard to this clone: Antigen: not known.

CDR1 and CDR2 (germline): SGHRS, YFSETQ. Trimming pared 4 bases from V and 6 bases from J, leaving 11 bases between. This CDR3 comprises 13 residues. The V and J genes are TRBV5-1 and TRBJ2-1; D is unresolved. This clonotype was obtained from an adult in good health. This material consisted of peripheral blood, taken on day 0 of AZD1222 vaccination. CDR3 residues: CASSHTMTNEQFF. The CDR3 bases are TGCGCCAGCAGCCACACCATGACCAATGAGCAGTTCTTC.